Below, 25 T cell receptor beta chains from the same sample are listed, as sequenced in a study of OX40 agonist ivuxolimab in advanced cancers. The repertoire was sequenced with immunoSEQ multiplex PCR; TCRdb's copy has only in-frame clones and lacks some. Of roughly 48,000 clones listed, roughly 84% are singletons. Sequences were derived from CD4+ or CD8+ T cells sorted from blood, sampled in a trial of the OX40 agonist ivuxolimab. Receptors were obtained from an adult with an advanced solid tumor such as melanoma, head and neck, liver or kidney cancer.

V gene TRBV11-1 combines with J gene TRBJ2-3; D is uncertain. The CDR3 covers 13 residues. V dropped 0 bases and J dropped 5 bases, with 6 bases sitting between them. Per germline, CDR1 SGHAT and CDR2 FQDESV (reference sequence). The CDR3 DNA is TGTGCCAGCAGCTTAGCGTTGGGAGATACGCAGTATTTT. Protein product: CASSLALGDTQYF.

This clone was observed once. The gene calls are TRBV28 and TRBJ2-1; D not resolved. Germline assignment: CDR1 MDHEN and CDR2 SYDVKM. This CDR3 is built from 12 residues. Between the trimmed V and J ends, which lost 3 bases and 9 bases, there was a span of 9 bases. The chain's CDR3 is CASSFAVSEQFF. CDR3 nucleotide sequence: TGTGCCAGCAGTTTTGCGGTGAGTGAGCAGTTCTTC. The variable domain in full, completed from reference TRBV28 and TRBJ2-1, reads DVKVTQSSRYLVKRTGEKVFLECVQDMDHENMFWYRQDPGLGLRLIYFSYDVKMKEKGDIPEGYSVSREKKERFSLILESASTNQTSMYLCASSFAVSEQFFGPGTRLTVL.

The chain is built from TRBV7-8 and TRBJ1-2; tentative D call: TRBD1 (6 bases). V was trimmed by 1 base and J by 3 bases, leaving 9 bases between them. Germline V gives CDR1 SGHVS, CDR2 FQNEAQ. CDR3 length equals 14 residues. In DNA form, the CDR3 reads TGTGCCAGCAGCTTAGGGGGGGCTGACTATGGCTACACCTTC. Protein: CASSLGGADYGYTF.

The chain combines TRBV7-2 with TRBJ2-1, with 8 bases aligning to TRBD2. Germline V gene data show CDR1 as SGHTA and CDR2 as FQGNSA. CDR3 size: 16 residues. V trimming: 5 bases; J trimming: 5 bases; junction bases outside the gene matches: 11. The CDR3 bases are TGTGCCAGCAGCCCCTGGGGGACTAGGGGTAACAATGAGCAGTTCTTC. This gives the protein CASSPWGTRGNNEQFF.

This sequence joins TRBV6-5 and TRBJ2-5; D remains unclear. The ends were cut back, 2 bases at V and 3 bases at J, with 1 base in the middle. There are 11 residues in the CDR3. Per germline, CDR1 MNHEY and CDR2 SVGAGI. Here the CDR3 DNA reads TGTGCCAGCAGTTACGAAGAGACCCAGTACTTC. This gives the protein CASSYEETQYF.

The chain links TRBV18 to TRBJ2-2; possibly TRBD2 for D (6 bases). Germline V lookup: CDR1 KGHSH, CDR2 LQKENI. V gave up 3 bases and J gave up 2 bases, with 10 bases separating them. The CDR3 length is 15 residues. CDR3 coding DNA: TGTGCCAGCTCACCCAAAGCGGGTAACACCGGGGAGCTGTTTTTT. This translates into CASSPKAGNTGELFF.

The chain is built from TRBV18 and TRBJ2-1; D assignment may be TRBD1 or TRBD2 (5 bases each). This CDR3 has 15 amino acids. The germline V and J ends were trimmed by 2 bases and 6 bases, with 14 bases remaining between them. Germline values: CDR1 KGHSH, CDR2 LQKENI. The CDR3: CASSPESGAFNEQFF. The CDR3 DNA follows: TGTGCCAGCTCACCAGAATCCGGGGCCTTCAATGAGCAGTTCTTC.

J is TRBJ1-4 and V is TRBV5-5, with no clear D. Trimming removed 2 bases at V and 8 bases at J, with 10 bases between. CDR3 length: 13 residues. Germline V gives CDR1 SGHKS, CDR2 YYEKEE (reference sequence). CDR3 sequence (DNA): TGTGCCAGCAGCTTAGAGGTATCGGAAAAACTGTTTTTT. Protein sequence: CASSLEVSEKLFF.

The chain links TRBV18 to TRBJ2-7; TRBD1 matches 8 bases. Trimming took 6 bases from V and 3 from J; bases not matched to a gene: 7. This CDR3 has 14 residues. Germline lookup yields CDR1 KGHSH and CDR2 LQKENI. The DNA for the CDR3 is TGTGCCAGCTCCAAGACAGGGGATTTCTACGAGCAGTACTTC. Its protein is CASSKTGDFYEQYF.

The chain couples TRBV6-5 to TRBJ1-5, with D possibly TRBD1 on 5 matching bases. CDR1 MNHEY and CDR2 SVGAGI come from the germline V gene. The germline V and J ends were trimmed by 6 bases and 6 bases, with 15 bases remaining between them. CDR3 length: 14 amino acids. In DNA form, the CDR3 reads TGTGCCAGCAGCACACAGGCGGGAGGTCAGCCCCAGCATTTT. It yields the protein CASSTQAGGQPQHF.

The chain has TRBV7-3 and TRBJ2-1, with D perhaps matching TRBD1 or TRBD2 (6 bases each). The germline V gene has CDR1 SGHTA and CDR2 FQGTGA. This CDR3 contains 13 residues. V lost 5 bases, J lost 9 bases, and 14 bases lay in between. The CDR3 sequence is CASSERWGAEQFF. CDR3 nucleotide sequence: TGTGCCAGCAGCGAACGATGGGGGGCTGAGCAGTTCTTC.

This clone was seen a few times. The chain carries TRBV19 and TRBJ2-3; 8 bases are a match to TRBD1. V was clipped by 10 bases and J by 1 base; unmatched bases: 7. Germline values: CDR1 LNHDA, CDR2 SQIVND (reference sequence). This CDR3 is 14 amino acids long. The CDR3 DNA reads as TGTGCCACCACGTCAGGGGGCGGCACAGATACGCAGTATTTT. This codes for CATTSGGGTDTQYF.

V and J are TRBV21-1 and TRBJ1-1; the table calls TRBD1, which could not be checked here. TRBV21-1 is deemed a pseudogene. The CDR3 sequence is 16 residues long. CDR3 protein: CASSKGIQGRNTEAFF. In nucleotides, the CDR3 is TGTGCCAGCAGCAAAGGGATACAGGGCAGAAACACTGAAGCTTTCTTT.

The rearrangement uses TRBV2 and TRBJ2-7; no clear D. Germline V gene sequence: CDR1 SNHLY, CDR2 FYNNEI. The V gene lost 8 bases and the J gene lost 2 bases, with 7 bases spanning the gap. The CDR3 loop spans 11 amino acids. CDR3 amino acids: CASRLTYEQYF. CDR3 nucleotide sequence: TGTGCCAGCCGCCTTACCTACGAGCAGTACTTC.

The gene calls are TRBV4-1 and TRBJ2-7; weak D call: TRBD2 (5 bases). V shed 0 bases and J shed 1 base, with 13 bases lying between them. The CDR3 loop spans 16 amino acids. Per the germline V gene, CDR1 is MGHRA and CDR2 is YSYEKL. The CDR3 reads CASSQDLAEGSYEQYF. CDR3 DNA sequence: TGCGCCAGCAGCCAAGATTTGGCCGAGGGTTCCTACGAGCAGTACTTC.

This chain joins TRBV6-1 and TRBJ2-7; D assignment may be TRBD1 or TRBD2 (6 bases each). V was pared by 1 base and J by 3 bases, with 13 bases between. Germline V gene data show CDR1 as MNHNS and CDR2 as SASEGT. The CDR3 is made up of 15 amino acids. CDR3 coding DNA: TGTGCCAGCAGTGAAGTTTACAGGGAGGACTACGAGCAGTACTTC. Amino acid sequence: CASSEVYREDYEQYF.

The rearrangement links TRBV2 to TRBJ1-5, with a possible D match to TRBD1 (6 bases). CDR1 is SNHLY, CDR2 FYNNEI, per germline. This CDR3 is built from 13 residues. Trimming pared 7 bases from V and 1 base from J, leaving 8 bases between. The CDR3 bases are TGTGCCAGCAACCAGGGGAGCAATCAGCCCCAGCATTTT. Residues: CASNQGSNQPQHF.

For this clone: The junction differs from germline at one of its ends, possibly a read error. The J gene is TRBJ2-1, the V gene TRBV5-6; D ambiguous. This CDR3 has 12 residues. Per germline, CDR1 SGHDT and CDR2 YYEEEE. CDR3 protein: CASSLGANEQLF. The CDR3 nucleotides read TGTGCCAGCAGCTTGGGTGCCAATGAGCAGCTCTTC.

V is TRBV4-2 and J is TRBJ2-7; possible D gene TRBD1, 6 bases. The CDR3 runs 14 residues. V lost 4 bases and J lost 0, with 10 bases in between. CDR1 and CDR2 (germline): LGHNA, YNFKEQ. In nucleotides, the CDR3 is TGTGCCAGCAGCCTGGAACAGGGCTCCTACGAGCAGTACTTC. It specifies CASSLEQGSYEQYF.

The count of this clone is one. The J gene is TRBJ2-3, the V gene TRBV27; D is ambiguous. This CDR3 comprises 14 residues. The V end lost 3 bases, the J end lost 4 bases, and 11 bases lay between the germline ends. In germline, CDR1 is MNHEY, CDR2 SMNVEV (reference sequence). In DNA form, the CDR3 reads TGTGCCAGCAGTTTCCACGCCCAACCAGATACGCAGTATTTT. This encodes CASSFHAQPDTQYF.

By sample share, this clone is medium-sized (0.01 to 0.1%). J is TRBJ2-3 and V is TRBV10-2; D not certain. Trimming cost V 0 bases and J 5 bases, with 6 bases left between them. CDR1 WSHSY and CDR2 SAAADI come from the germline V gene. The CDR3 totals 13 residues. CDR3 amino acids: CASSESTRDTQYF. As DNA, the CDR3 is TGCGCCAGCAGTGAGTCGACCAGAGATACGCAGTATTTT.

The V gene is TRBV2, the J gene TRBJ2-7; D is ambiguous. This CDR3 spans 11 amino acids. V was clipped by 8 bases and J by 2 bases, with 7 bases between them. Germline assignment: CDR1 SNHLY and CDR2 FYNNEI. The CDR3 is CASCLAYEQYF. Here the CDR3 DNA reads TGTGCCAGCTGCCTGGCCTACGAGCAGTACTTC.

The rearrangement joins TRBV27 to TRBJ1-4, with TRBD1 matching over 9 bases. This CDR3 comprises 14 residues. The germline CDR1 and CDR2 sequences are MNHEY and SMNVEV (reference sequence). With V trimmed by 6 bases and J by 8 bases, 7 bases remained unmatched. The CDR3 loop reads CASRKQGATEKLFF. The CDR3 DNA reads TGTGCCAGCAGAAAACAGGGGGCGACGGAAAAACTGTTTTTT.

This clone has only a few counts. The chain has TRBV10-3 and TRBJ1-1, with D possibly TRBD1 on 5 matching bases. The CDR3 runs to 14 residues. Per the germline V gene, CDR1 is ENHRY and CDR2 is SYGVKD. V was shortened by 5 bases and J by 0 bases, with 10 bases between the two germline ends. The CDR3 DNA sequence: TGTGCCATCAGTTCACAGGCCTTGAACACTGAAGCTTTCTTT. Protein: CAISSQALNTEAFF.

The chain joins TRBV7-2 to TRBJ2-3; the D gene is possibly TRBD2 (6 bases). Germline loops: CDR1 SGHTA, CDR2 FQGNSA. V lost 2 bases to trimming and J lost 2 bases, with 11 bases between them. The CDR3 is 15 amino acids. CDR3 sequence: CASSLSGLFTDTQYF. The CDR3 nucleotides are TGTGCCAGCAGCTTAAGCGGACTATTCACAGATACGCAGTATTTT.